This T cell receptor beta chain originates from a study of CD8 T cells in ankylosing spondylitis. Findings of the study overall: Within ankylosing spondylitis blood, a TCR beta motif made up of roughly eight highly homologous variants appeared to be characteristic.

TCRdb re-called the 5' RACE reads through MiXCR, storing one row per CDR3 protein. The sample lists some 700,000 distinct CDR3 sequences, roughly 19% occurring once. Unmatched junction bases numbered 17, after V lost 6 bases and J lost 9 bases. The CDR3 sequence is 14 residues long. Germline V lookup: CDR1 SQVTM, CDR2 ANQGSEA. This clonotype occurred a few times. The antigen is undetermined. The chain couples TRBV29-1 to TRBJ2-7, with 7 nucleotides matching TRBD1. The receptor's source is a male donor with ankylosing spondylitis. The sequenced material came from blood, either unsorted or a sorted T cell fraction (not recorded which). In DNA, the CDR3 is TGCAGCGTCGGACGACAGGGAAGTTACGAAGGGCAGTACTTC. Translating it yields CSVGRQGSYEGQYF.